This T cell receptor (beta chain) was sequenced for a study of spatial heterogeneity in lung cancer. Points from the study as a whole: Tracking of tumor mutation counts was seen in expanded intratumoral alpha and beta TCR counts.

Trimming took off 4 bases at V and 0 bases at J, with 9 bases between the two ends. CDR3 length equals 13 residues. Germline V gene data show CDR1 as SQVTM and CDR2 as ANQGSEA. Documented time point: sample taken at primary tumor resection. The donor population consisted of some 72 patients with untreated, early-stage non-small cell lung cancer. In TCRdb, the 5' RACE reads were re-called with MiXCR into one record per CDR3 protein. The table lists about 6,300 distinct CDR3 sequences, 1.3% of them singletons. This clonotype has a count of ten or more. Antigen unknown. The receptor was isolated from a male donor with early-stage non-small cell lung cancer. Sequenced here: lung tumor tissue, sampled at surgery. The J gene is TRBJ1-1, the V gene TRBV29-1; D unclear. CDR3 region: CSVVTAMNTEAFF. Written as DNA, the CDR3 is TGCAGCGTTGTGACGGCCATGAACACTGAAGCTTTCTTT.